A single sample gave rise to the 5 T cell receptor beta chains below, sequenced in a study of CD8 T cells in ankylosing spondylitis. One entry per CDR3 protein results from TCRdb running MiXCR on the 5' RACE reads. This repertoire shows roughly 69,000 distinct CDR3 sequences, roughly 5% found once; its top ten account for 2% to 2.5%. Material: blood, either unsorted or a sorted T cell fraction (not recorded which). The receptors stem from a male donor with ankylosing spondylitis or in good health (not recorded which).

In this sample, this clonotype turned up many times. The V gene is TRBV30, the J gene TRBJ2-7; TRBD1 agrees at 7 bases. This CDR3 contains 15 residues. Germline-derived CDR1 and CDR2 are GTSNPN and SVGIG (reference sequence). V shed 5 bases and J 3 bases; nucleotides not matched to a gene: 13. The CDR3 is CAWARGYGQDYEQYF. The CDR3 coding sequence is TGTGCCTGGGCTAGAGGATATGGACAGGACTACGAGCAGTACTTC.

The sample holds many counts of this clonotype. This chain joins TRBV5-1 and TRBJ1-2; D call uncertain. Per the germline V gene, CDR1 is SGHRS and CDR2 is YFSETQ. Trimming took 0 bases from V and 2 from J, leaving 5 bases between them. The length of the CDR3 is 13 residues. Written as DNA, the CDR3 is TGCGCCAGCAGCTTGGAACCGAACTATGGCTACACCTTC. Encoded protein: CASSLEPNYGYTF.

This clonotype was picked up many times. The chain is built from TRBV7-9 and TRBJ1-1; no definite D call. Germline V CDR1 and CDR2: SEHNR, FQNEAQ (reference sequence). This CDR3 has 13 residues. The germline V and J ends were trimmed by 4 bases and 0 bases, with 6 bases remaining between them. DNA of the CDR3: TGTGCCAGCAGCTCTATAATGAACACTGAAGCTTTCTTT. Amino acid sequence: CASSSIMNTEAFF. Looking up the rest from reference TRBV7-9 and TRBJ1-1 gives the full variable domain: DTGVSQNPRHKITKRGQNVTFRCDPISEHNRLYWYRQTLGQGPEFLTYFQNEAQLEKSRLLSDRFSAERPKGSFSTLEIQRTEQGDSAMYLCASSSIMNTEAFFGQGTRLTVV.

This clonotype was observed at least ten times. This chain joins TRBV28 and TRBJ1-1; the D is unclear. Germline V gene sequence: CDR1 MDHEN, CDR2 SYDVKM. Trimming pared 6 bases from V and 2 bases from J, leaving 4 bases between. The CDR3 extends over 11 amino acids. Here the CDR3 DNA reads TGTGCCAGCAGGGAAAACACTGAAGCTTTCTTT. Translated: CASRENTEAFF.

This clonotype was counted many times. This chain links TRBV29-1 with TRBJ2-3, with D hard to call. The CDR3 consists of 11 residues. CDR1 is SQVTM and CDR2 is ANQGSEA in the germline V gene. V lost 2 bases and J lost 8, with 8 bases in between. Written as DNA, the CDR3 is TGCAGCGTTGAAAATCTGGGTACGCAGTATTTT. This translates into CSVENLGTQYF.